This is a list of T cell receptor beta chains from one sample in a study of T cell responses to AZD1222 COVID-19 vaccine. Produced via immunoSEQ multiplex PCR; TCRdb's table is partial and in-frame only. The data contain roughly 130,000 clones, 91% of them singletons. The specimen was peripheral blood, collected on day 0 of AZD1222 vaccination. These receptors all stem from an adult in good health. The CDR3 runs from the conserved cysteine through the conserved F or W. The D gene is left open where the match is weak. Rows may omit the clone size; those that give it use once, few, many or a size class.

size,J,D,V,length,DNA,CDR3
-,TRBJ1-1,-,TRBV28,14,TGTGCCAGCTCCCTCACAGGGATAAGGGTGGAAGCTTTCTTT,CASSLTGIRVEAFF
-,TRBJ2-1,-,TRBV9,13,TGTGCCAGCAGCGTAGCCCCTAGCAATGAGCAGTTCTTC,CASSVAPSNEQFF
few,TRBJ2-7,-,TRBV11-2,14,TGTGCCAGCAGCTTAGCACAGGGCGCCCACGAGCAGTACTTC,CASSLAQGAHEQYF
-,TRBJ1-2,-,TRBV2,14,TGTGCCAGCAGTGCAGACAGTAGGCTGGCTGGCTACACCTTC,CASSADSRLAGYTF
-,TRBJ2-2,-,TRBV7-9,12,TGTGCCAGCACGCCTAACACCGGGGAGCTGTTTTTT,CASTPNTGELFF
-,TRBJ2-7,-,TRBV18,11,TGTGCCAGCTCCCTCGGACAGGAGCAGTACTTC,CASSLGQEQYF
few,TRBJ1-4,-,TRBV23-1,16,TGCGCCAGCAGTCAATCGCCGGTGCAGTTTGACGCAAAACTGTTTTTT,CASSQSPVQFDAKLFF
-,TRBJ1-5,-,TRBV28,15,TGTGCCAGCAGTCCGTCGGGGCGTCGCAATCAGCCCCAGCATTTT,CASSPSGRRNQPQHF
-,TRBJ1-2,TRBD1,TRBV6-5,14,TGTGCCAGCACGGGGACAGGAATTAACTATGGCTACACCTTC,CASTGTGINYGYTF
-,TRBJ2-1,TRBD2,TRBV6-5,15,TGTGCCAGCAGATCGGGACTAGCGGGAGGTTATGAGCAGTTCTTC,CASRSGLAGGYEQFF
once,TRBJ2-3,-,TRBV19,14,TGTGCCAGTAGTAAGGCGCCTCGCACAGATACGCAGTATTTT,CASSKAPRTDTQYF
-,TRBJ1-1,-,TRBV7-2,13,TGTGCCAGCATAGACAGGACGAACACTGAAGCTTTCTTT,CASIDRTNTEAFF
-,TRBJ1-3,-,TRBV11-2,16,TGTGCCAGCACCCTCAGTCTGGGGGTCTCGGGAAACACCATATATTTT,CASTLSLGVSGNTIYF
-,TRBJ2-7,-,TRBV6-5,13,TGTGCCAGCGAGACAACGGGAGCCTACGAGCAGTACTTC,CASETTGAYEQYF
-,TRBJ1-1,-,TRBV6-4,13,TGTGCCAGCAGTGACGGAAGGACCGGTGAAGCTTTCTTT,CASSDGRTGEAFF
-,TRBJ2-3,TRBD1,TRBV14,18,TGTGCCAGCAGCCAGGAACAGGGGAAATTCTTTAGCACAGATACGCAGTATTTT,CASSQEQGKFFSTDTQYF
-,TRBJ2-5,TRBD2,TRBV2,14,TGTGCCAGCAGTGATGTAGCGGGAGGAGAGACCCAGTACTTC,CASSDVAGGETQYF
-,TRBJ2-1,TRBD2,TRBV4-1,17,TGCGCCAGCAGCCAGGGATCCGTAACTAGCGGGAGGGGTGAGCAGTTCTTC,CASSQGSVTSGRGEQFF
-,TRBJ1-2,-,TRBV29-1,15,TGCAGCGTTGAATCTGGGGCGGGAGGGGTGAGTGGCTACACCTTC,CSVESGAGGVSGYTF
-,TRBJ1-2,-,TRBV5-1,13,TGCGCCAGCAGCTTGGACAGGATCTATGGCTACACCTTC,CASSLDRIYGYTF
few,TRBJ1-1,-,TRBV2,13,TGTGCCAGCAGTGTAGTGGAGAACACTGAAGCTTTCTTT,CASSVVENTEAFF
-,TRBJ1-6,-,TRBV6-5,13,TGTGCCAGCACTCGGTCCTATAATTCACCCCTCCACTTT,CASTRSYNSPLHF
-,TRBJ2-2,-,TRBV4-1,14,TGCGCCAGCAGTCGGGGCCCGAACACCGGGGAGCTGTTTTTT,CASSRGPNTGELFF
-,TRBJ1-2,-,TRBV15,16,TGTGCCACCAGCCCAGTGGGAGAACAACCGCAAAGAGGCTACACCTTC,CATSPVGEQPQRGYTF
-,TRBJ1-1,TRBD1,TRBV3-1/TRBV3-2,19,TGTGCCAGCAGCCAAAACTTCCGGGACAGGAAACGGGAGAACACTGAAGCTTTCTTT,CASSQNFRDRKRENTEAFF
-,TRBJ1-3,-,TRBV10-2,14,TGCGCCACCTCGGACAGAAACTCTGGAAACACCATATATTTT,CATSDRNSGNTIYF
-,TRBJ2-7,-,TRBV5-4,13,TGTGCCAGCAGCCCTGGACTGGCCTACGAGCAGTACTTC,CASSPGLAYEQYF
-,TRBJ1-2,-,TRBV7-9,15,TGTGCCAGCAGCCCCTGGCGGGACAATGAAGATGGCTACACCTTC,CASSPWRDNEDGYTF
-,TRBJ1-1,-,TRBV12-3/TRBV12-4,13,TGTGCCAGCACCCAATCCTTGAACACTGAAGCTTTCTTT,CASTQSLNTEAFF
-,TRBJ1-3,TRBD1,TRBV9,15,TGTGCCAGCAGCGAACAGGGGACTTGGGGAAACACCATATATTTT,CASSEQGTWGNTIYF
-,TRBJ2-1,TRBD2,TRBV4-1,16,TGCGCCAGCAGCCCCCAATTAGCGGGAGAAACACATGAGCAGTTCTTC,CASSPQLAGETHEQFF
-,TRBJ2-7,TRBD2,TRBV27,15,TGTGCCAGCAGTTTAGCTAGCGGGGAGACCTACGAGCAGTACTTC,CASSLASGETYEQYF
-,TRBJ2-5,-,TRBV30,11,TGTGCCACGGGGACCCAAGAGACCCAGTACTTC,CATGTQETQYF
-,TRBJ2-3,TRBD1,TRBV4-3,18,TGCGCCAGCAGCACCGGGACAGGGGGAGGCTCTTGGACAGATACGCAGTATTTT,CASSTGTGGGSWTDTQYF
-,TRBJ1-3,-,TRBV5-8,13,TGTGCCAGCAGCCCAGCCCCGGCAAACACCATATATTTT,CASSPAPANTIYF
-,TRBJ1-1,-,TRBV7-2,13,TGTGCCAGCAGCTTAGAGCGGATAACTGAAGCTTTCTTT,CASSLERITEAFF
-,TRBJ1-5,-,TRBV19,12,TGTGCCAGTAGTATCACGGTTCAGCCCCAGCATTTT,CASSITVQPQHF
-,TRBJ1-2,TRBD1,TRBV6-5,15,TGTGCCAGCAGTTACGGGAGACAGGGGGCTTTGGGCTACACCTTC,CASSYGRQGALGYTF
-,TRBJ2-3,TRBD2,TRBV7-6,18,TGTGCCAGCAGCTTACGTGGGATGGGGCGGGGGGACACAGATACGCAGTATTTT,CASSLRGMGRGDTDTQYF
few,TRBJ1-2,-,TRBV11-2,13,TGTGCCAGCAGCAAGACAGTAAACTATGGCTACACCTTC,CASSKTVNYGYTF
once,TRBJ1-5,-,TRBV27,13,TGTGCCAGCAGTTTTGGGGGCAATCAGCCCCAGCATTTT,CASSFGGNQPQHF
-,TRBJ1-2,TRBD1,TRBV28,13,TGTGCCAGCAGTACCCCGGGACAGGATGGCTACACCTTC,CASSTPGQDGYTF
-,TRBJ1-5,-,TRBV11-2,13,TGTGCCAGCAGCTTAGTTTCCGGTCAGCCCCAGCATTTT,CASSLVSGQPQHF
-,TRBJ2-7,TRBD2,TRBV3-1/TRBV3-2,15,TGTGCCAGCAGCCCCCTGGGGCTAGCGGGGGACGAGCAGTACTTC,CASSPLGLAGDEQYF
-,TRBJ2-7,TRBD1,TRBV19,16,TGTGCCAGTAGTGCAACTCCGGGACAGGTTAATGACGAGCAGTACTTC,CASSATPGQVNDEQYF
-,TRBJ2-1,TRBD2,TRBV4-1,14,TGCGCCAGCAGCCTCGGGACTAATTACAATGAGCAGTTCTTC,CASSLGTNYNEQFF
-,TRBJ1-2,-,TRBV28,14,TGTGCCAGCAGCCCACTGACAGAAAACTATGGCTACACCTTC,CASSPLTENYGYTF
-,TRBJ1-6,-,TRBV6-5,13,TGTGCCAGCAGTTACAAGGCCAATTCACCCCTCCACTTT,CASSYKANSPLHF
-,TRBJ1-6,-,TRBV3-1/TRBV3-2,16,TGTGCCAGCAGCCAAGTGAGGGGGGGGGATAATTCACCCCTCCACTTT,CASSQVRGGDNSPLHF
-,TRBJ1-5,-,TRBV15,13,TGTGCCACCAGCAGAGAAGGATTGCAGCCCCAGCATTTT,CATSREGLQPQHF
-,TRBJ1-1,-,TRBV20-1,17,TGCAGTGCTAGTAAGGGATGGGGACCGACAGCGAACACTGAAGCTTTCTTT,CSASKGWGPTANTEAFF
-,TRBJ2-1,-,TRBV5-1,16,TGCGCCAGCAGCTTAGACTTGACATTTTCCTACAATGAGCAGTTCTTC,CASSLDLTFSYNEQFF
-,TRBJ2-1,TRBD2,TRBV20-1,14,TGCAGTGCTACTGATGGGACTAGCAACCAAGAACAGTTCTTC,CSATDGTSNQEQFF
-,TRBJ1-1,TRBD1,TRBV28,16,TGTGCCAGCAGTCCGGGACAGGACTACCTGAACACTGAAGCTTTCTTT,CASSPGQDYLNTEAFF
few,TRBJ2-2,TRBD2,TRBV2,13,TGTGCCAGCAGGGGACTAGTGAACGGGGAGCTGTTTTTT,CASRGLVNGELFF
once,TRBJ2-7,TRBD2,TRBV19,12,TGTGCCAGCGGGACTAGCGGGATCGAGCAGTACTTC,CASGTSGIEQYF
-,TRBJ1-2,-,TRBV6-5,11,TGTGCCAGCAGGGAGAACTGGGGCTACACCTTC,CASRENWGYTF
-,TRBJ2-2,TRBD1,TRBV4-1,15,TGCGCCAGCAGCCCAGGGGGCGGGTGGACCGGGGAGCTGTTTTTT,CASSPGGGWTGELFF
-,TRBJ2-2,-,TRBV7-6,17,TGTGCCAGCACCGTTCTAACTAACAGGCCGAACACCGGGGAGCTGTTTTTT,CASTVLTNRPNTGELFF
-,TRBJ2-5,-,TRBV25-1,14,TGTGCCAGCAGTGAGGGTGGAGTAGACGGGACCCAGTACTTC,CASSEGGVDGTQYF